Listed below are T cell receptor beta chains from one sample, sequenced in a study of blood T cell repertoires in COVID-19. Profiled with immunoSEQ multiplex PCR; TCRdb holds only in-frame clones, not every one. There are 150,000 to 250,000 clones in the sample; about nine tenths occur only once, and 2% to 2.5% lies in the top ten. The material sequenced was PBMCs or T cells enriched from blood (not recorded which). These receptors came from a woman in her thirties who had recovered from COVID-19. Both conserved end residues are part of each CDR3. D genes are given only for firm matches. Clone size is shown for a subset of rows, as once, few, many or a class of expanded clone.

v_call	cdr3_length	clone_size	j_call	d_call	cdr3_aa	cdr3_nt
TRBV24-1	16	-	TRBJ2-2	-	CATSEVGASDTGELFF	TGTGCCACCAGTGAAGTGGGGGCTTCGGACACCGGGGAGCTGTTTTTT
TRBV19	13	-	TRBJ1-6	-	CASNQEDNSPLHF	TGTGCCAGTAATCAGGAAGATAATTCACCCCTCCACTTT
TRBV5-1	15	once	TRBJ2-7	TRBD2	CASSLVSGGDYEQYF	TGCGCCAGCAGCTTGGTTAGCGGGGGGGACTACGAGCAGTACTTC
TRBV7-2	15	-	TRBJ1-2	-	CASSLEQEANYGYTF	TGTGCCAGCAGCTTAGAGCAGGAAGCTAACTATGGCTACACCTTC
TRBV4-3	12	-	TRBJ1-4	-	CASSRGGEKLFF	TGCGCCAGCAGCAGGGGAGGTGAAAAACTGTTTTTT
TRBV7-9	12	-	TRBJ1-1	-	CASSLVGQTAFF	TGTGCCAGCAGCTTAGTAGGACAGACGGCTTTCTTT
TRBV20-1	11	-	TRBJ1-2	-	CSGGLGDGYTF	TGCAGTGGAGGTCTGGGAGATGGCTACACCTTC
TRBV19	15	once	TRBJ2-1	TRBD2	CASSSSGELYNEQFF	TGTGCCAGTAGTTCGAGCGGGGAACTCTACAATGAGCAGTTCTTC
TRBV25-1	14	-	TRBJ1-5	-	CASSDGVSNQPQHF	TGTGCCAGCAGTGACGGGGTTAGCAATCAGCCCCAGCATTTT
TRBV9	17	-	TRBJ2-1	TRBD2	CASSVSSGGTVFNEQFF	TGTGCCAGCAGCGTAAGTAGCGGGGGGACGGTATTCAATGAGCAGTTCTTC
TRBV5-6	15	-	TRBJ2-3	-	CASSRRLPRTDTQYF	TGTGCCAGCAGCCGCCGACTACCTCGCACAGATACGCAGTATTTT
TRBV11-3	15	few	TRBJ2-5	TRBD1	CASSLTGGAYETQYF	TGTGCCAGCAGCTTGACAGGGGGCGCGTATGAGACCCAGTACTTC
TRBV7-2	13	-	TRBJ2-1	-	CASSHKADNEQFF	TGTGCCAGCAGCCACAAAGCGGACAATGAGCAGTTCTTC
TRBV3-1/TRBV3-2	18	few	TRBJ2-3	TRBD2	CASSQDTPTSGGSDTQYF	TGTGCCAGCAGCCAAGACACTCCGACTAGCGGGGGCTCAGATACGCAGTATTTT
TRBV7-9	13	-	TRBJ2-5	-	CASSFGRQETQYF	TGTGCCAGCAGCTTTGGGAGACAAGAGACCCAGTACTTC
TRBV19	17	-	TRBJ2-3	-	CASSSRTGTKFTDTQYF	TGTGCCAGTAGTTCCCGTACCGGGACAAAATTCACAGATACGCAGTATTTT
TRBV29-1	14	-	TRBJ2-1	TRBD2	CSDKAGASHNEQFF	TGCAGCGACAAAGCGGGAGCTTCCCACAATGAGCAGTTCTTC
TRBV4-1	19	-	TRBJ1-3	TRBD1	CASSQPAGGSRSSGNTIYF	TGCGCCAGCAGCCAACCCGCAGGGGGCTCACGTAGCTCTGGAAACACCATATATTTT
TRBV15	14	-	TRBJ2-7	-	CATSEGVNSYEQYF	TGTGCCACCAGCGAAGGGGTCAACTCCTACGAGCAGTACTTC
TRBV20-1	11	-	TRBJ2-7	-	CSVAGTYEQYF	TGCAGTGTTGCGGGAACCTACGAGCAGTACTTC
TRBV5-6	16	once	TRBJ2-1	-	CASSVRPLGLYNEQFF	TGTGCCAGCAGCGTGCGGCCTCTGGGGCTCTACAATGAGCAGTTCTTC
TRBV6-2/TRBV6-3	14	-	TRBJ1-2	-	CASSYSGLGGGYTF	TGTGCCAGCAGTTACTCGGGCCTGGGAGGTGGCTACACCTTC
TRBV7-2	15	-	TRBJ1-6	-	CASSLAGGMGSPLHF	TGTGCCAGCAGCTTAGCAGGCGGGATGGGTTCACCCCTCCACTTT
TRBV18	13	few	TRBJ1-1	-	CASSRTANTEAFF	TGTGCCAGCTCCCGGACAGCGAACACTGAAGCTTTCTTT
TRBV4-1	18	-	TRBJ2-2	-	CASSLLEGGRVNTGELFF	TGCGCCAGCAGCCTCCTGGAGGGGGGGAGGGTGAACACCGGGGAGCTGTTTTTT
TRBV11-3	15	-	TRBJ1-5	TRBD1	CASSSGGAGNQPQHF	TGTGCCAGCAGCTCAGGGGGCGCGGGCAATCAGCCCCAGCATTTT
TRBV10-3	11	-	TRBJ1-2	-	CAISDSGGYTF	TGTGCCATCAGTGACTCGGGTGGCTACACCTTC
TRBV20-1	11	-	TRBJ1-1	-	CSARAAGEAFF	TGCAGTGCTAGGGCAGCGGGTGAAGCTTTCTTT
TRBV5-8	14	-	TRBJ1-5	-	CASSLGGAHQPQHF	TGTGCCAGCAGCTTGGGCGGAGCCCATCAGCCCCAGCATTTT
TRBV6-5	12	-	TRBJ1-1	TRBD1	CASSYGTEEAFF	TGTGCCAGCAGTTACGGGACAGAAGAAGCTTTCTTT
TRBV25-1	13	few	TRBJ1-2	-	CASSGRQIYGYTF	TGTGCCAGCAGTGGAAGACAGATCTATGGCTACACCTTC
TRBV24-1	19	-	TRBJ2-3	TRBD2	CATSDLGLAGSGNTDTQYF	TGTGCCACCAGTGATTTGGGACTAGCGGGGTCTGGGAACACAGATACGCAGTATTTT